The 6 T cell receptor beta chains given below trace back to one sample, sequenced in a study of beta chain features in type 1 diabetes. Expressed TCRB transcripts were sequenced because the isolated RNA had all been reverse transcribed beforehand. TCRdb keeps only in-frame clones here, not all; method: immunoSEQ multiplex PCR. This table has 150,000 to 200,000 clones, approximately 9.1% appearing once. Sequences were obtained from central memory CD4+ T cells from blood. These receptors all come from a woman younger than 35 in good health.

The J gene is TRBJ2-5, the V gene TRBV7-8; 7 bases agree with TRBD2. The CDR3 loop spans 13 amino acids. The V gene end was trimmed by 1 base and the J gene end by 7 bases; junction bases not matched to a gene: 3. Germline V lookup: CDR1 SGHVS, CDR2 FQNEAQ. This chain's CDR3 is CASSLDPGGTQYF. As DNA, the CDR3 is TGTGCCAGCAGCTTAGATCCGGGGGGGACCCAGTACTTC.

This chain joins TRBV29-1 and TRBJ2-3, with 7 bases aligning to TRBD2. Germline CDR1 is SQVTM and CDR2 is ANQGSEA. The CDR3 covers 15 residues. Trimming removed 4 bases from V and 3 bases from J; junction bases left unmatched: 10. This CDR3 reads CSVVTSGKNTDTQYF. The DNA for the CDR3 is TGCAGCGTTGTTACGAGCGGGAAGAATACAGATACGCAGTATTTT.

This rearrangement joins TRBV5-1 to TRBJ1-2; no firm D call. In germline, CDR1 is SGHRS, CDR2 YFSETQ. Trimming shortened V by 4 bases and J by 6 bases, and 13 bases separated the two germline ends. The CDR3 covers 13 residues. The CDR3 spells CASSPGAADGYTF. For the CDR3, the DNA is TGCGCCAGCAGCCCGGGAGCTGCGGATGGCTACACCTTC.

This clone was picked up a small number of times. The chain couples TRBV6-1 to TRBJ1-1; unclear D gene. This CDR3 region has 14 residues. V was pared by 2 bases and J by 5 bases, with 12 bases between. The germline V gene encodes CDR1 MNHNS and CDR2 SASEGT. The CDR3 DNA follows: TGTGCCAGCAGTGAACATAAGGGAGGGACTGAAGCTTTCTTT. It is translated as CASSEHKGGTEAFF.

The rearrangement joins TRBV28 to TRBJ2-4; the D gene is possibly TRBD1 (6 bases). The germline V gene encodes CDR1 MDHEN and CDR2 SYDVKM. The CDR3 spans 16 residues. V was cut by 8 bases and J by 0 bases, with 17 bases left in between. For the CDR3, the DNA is TGTGCCAGCTCTTCAGGGGCCGCGGCAGCCAAAAACATTCAGTACTTC. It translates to CASSSGAAAAKNIQYF.

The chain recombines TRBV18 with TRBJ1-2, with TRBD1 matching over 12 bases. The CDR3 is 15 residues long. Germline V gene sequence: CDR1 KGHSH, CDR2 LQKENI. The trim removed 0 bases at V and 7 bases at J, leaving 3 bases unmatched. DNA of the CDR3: TGTGCCAGCTCACCACCGGGACAGGGGGCCTTTGGCTACACCTTC. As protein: CASSPPGQGAFGYTF.